This TCR beta chain originates from a study of cytomegalovirus exposure and HLA in healthy donors. Study-wide background: T cells numbering around 190 million yielded around 120 million unique TCR beta sequences in an earlier analysis.

The PCR employed 60 Vbeta primers together with 13 Jbeta primers. Method: immunoSEQ multiplex PCR; TCRdb's copy keeps in-frame clones and lacks some. The sample shows tens of thousands of clones, under 85% of them seen only once. The CDR3 has 13 residues. Looked up from germline, CDR1 is SQVTM and CDR2 is ANQGSEA. V was trimmed by 8 bases and J by 6 bases, leaving 19 bases between them. The table lists this clone with a few counts. Its cognate antigen is unknown. Findings of the study overall: The authors later linked a missense DCLRE1C variant to TCR beta V- and J-gene trimming. Productive rates of about 90% or about 30% were seen for most TCR beta V segments in an earlier analysis.

This receptor was identified in a woman aged 40 to 50 in good health and CMV-seropositive. The sequencing sample was made of PBMCs. This chain links TRBV29-1 with TRBJ1-1; D is uncertain. The CDR3 DNA follows: TGCAGCACCGCGAGGGCCGCGGGTGCTGAAGCTTTCTTT. This gives the protein CSTARAAGAEAFF.